This T cell receptor beta chain stems from a study of blood T cell repertoires in COVID-19. Assay: immunoSEQ multiplex PCR; the TCRdb copy retains only in-frame clones and omits some. There are about 250,000 clones in the sample; roughly 84% occur only once, and about 1% lies in the top ten. V lost 0 bases to trimming and J lost 3 bases, with 16 bases between them. Germline CDR1 is KGHDR and CDR2 is SFDVKD. The length of the CDR3 is 17 residues. The source is a human donor with COVID-19, enrolled during active disease. The donor label of this sample is uncertain. The sequenced material came from peripheral blood. The chain employs TRBV24-1 and TRBJ1-1, with a possible D match to TRBD1 (6 bases). The CDR3 nucleotides are TGTGCCACCAGTGATTTGGATCGTGGGGGGGGCGACACTGAAGCTTTCTTT. Its translation is CATSDLDRGGGDTEAFF.